This T cell receptor beta chain came from a study of Ad26.COV2.S vaccination and SARS-CoV-2 variants. Profiling relied on immunoSEQ multiplex PCR, and the TCRdb table lists in-frame clones only, not all of them. The table shows 510,000 or so clones, with around nine tenths occurring only once. This sample's treatment: 15 to 20 received Ad26.COV2.S at low or high dose, single or two shots; roughly five received placebo; per-sample allocation not given. The samples were gathered on day 63 after the first injection of vaccine or placebo. This sequence originates from a person between 18 and 65 years old who received the Ad26.COV2.S COVID-19 vaccine or a placebo. This specimen consisted of peripheral blood, obtained in a trial of Ad26.COV2.S vaccine versus placebo.

The CDR3 coding sequence is TGTGCCAGCAGCGGCGGGACTAGCGGAAAAGAGACCCAGTACTTC. This sequence encodes CASSGGTSGKETQYF. V and J are TRBV5-6 and TRBJ2-5; 11 bases agree with TRBD2. The J segment lost 3 bases and the V segment lost 4 bases, leaving 5 bases of the junction unmatched. Germline V gene lookup returns CDR1 SGHDT and CDR2 YYEEEE. The CDR3 sequence is 15 residues long.